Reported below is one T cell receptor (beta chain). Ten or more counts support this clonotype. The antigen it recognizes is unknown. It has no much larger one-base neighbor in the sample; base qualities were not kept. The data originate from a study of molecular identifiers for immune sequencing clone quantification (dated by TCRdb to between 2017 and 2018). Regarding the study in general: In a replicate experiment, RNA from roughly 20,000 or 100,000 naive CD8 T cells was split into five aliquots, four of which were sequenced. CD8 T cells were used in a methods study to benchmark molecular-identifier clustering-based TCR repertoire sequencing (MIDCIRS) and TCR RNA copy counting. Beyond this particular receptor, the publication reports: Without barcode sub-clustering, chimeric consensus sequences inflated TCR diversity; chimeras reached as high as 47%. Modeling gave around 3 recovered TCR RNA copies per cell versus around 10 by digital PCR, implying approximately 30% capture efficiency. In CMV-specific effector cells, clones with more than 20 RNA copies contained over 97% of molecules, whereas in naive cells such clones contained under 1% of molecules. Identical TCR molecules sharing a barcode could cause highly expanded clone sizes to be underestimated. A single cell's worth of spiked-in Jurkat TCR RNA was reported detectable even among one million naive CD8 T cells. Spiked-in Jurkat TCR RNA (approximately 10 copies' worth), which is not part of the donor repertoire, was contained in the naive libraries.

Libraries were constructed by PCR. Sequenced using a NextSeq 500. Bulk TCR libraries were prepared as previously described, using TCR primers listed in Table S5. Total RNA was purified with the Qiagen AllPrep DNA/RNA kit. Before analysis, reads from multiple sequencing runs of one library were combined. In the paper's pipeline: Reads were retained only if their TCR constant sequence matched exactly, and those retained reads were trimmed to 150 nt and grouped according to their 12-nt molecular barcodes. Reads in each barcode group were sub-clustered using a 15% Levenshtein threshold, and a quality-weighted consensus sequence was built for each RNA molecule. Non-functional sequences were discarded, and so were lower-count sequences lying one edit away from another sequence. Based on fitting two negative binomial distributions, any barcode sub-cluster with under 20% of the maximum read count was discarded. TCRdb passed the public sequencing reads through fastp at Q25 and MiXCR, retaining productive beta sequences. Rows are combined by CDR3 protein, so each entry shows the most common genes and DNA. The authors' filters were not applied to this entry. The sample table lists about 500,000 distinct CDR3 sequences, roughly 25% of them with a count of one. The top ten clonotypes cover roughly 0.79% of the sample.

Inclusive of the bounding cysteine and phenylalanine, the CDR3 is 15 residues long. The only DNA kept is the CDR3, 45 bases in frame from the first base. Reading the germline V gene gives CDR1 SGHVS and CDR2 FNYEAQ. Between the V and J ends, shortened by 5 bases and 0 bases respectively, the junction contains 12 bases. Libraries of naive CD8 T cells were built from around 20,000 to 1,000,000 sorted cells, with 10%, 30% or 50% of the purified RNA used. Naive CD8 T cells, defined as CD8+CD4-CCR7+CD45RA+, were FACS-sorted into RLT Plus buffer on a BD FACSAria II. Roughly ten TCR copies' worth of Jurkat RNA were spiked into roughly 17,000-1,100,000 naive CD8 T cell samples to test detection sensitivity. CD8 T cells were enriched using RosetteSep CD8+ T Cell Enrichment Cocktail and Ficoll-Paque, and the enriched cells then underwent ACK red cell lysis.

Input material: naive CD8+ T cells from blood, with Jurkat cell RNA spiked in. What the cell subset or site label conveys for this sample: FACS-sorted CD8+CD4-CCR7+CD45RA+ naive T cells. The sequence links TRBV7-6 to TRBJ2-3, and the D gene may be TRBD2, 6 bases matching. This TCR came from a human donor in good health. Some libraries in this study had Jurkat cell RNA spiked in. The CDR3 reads CASSIAGSSTDTQYF. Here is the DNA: TGTGCCAGCAGCATTGCCGGGAGTAGCACAGATACGCAGTATTTT.